What follows is one T cell receptor (beta chain) and its context. What it recognizes is unknown. TCRdb keeps only in-frame clones here, not all; method: immunoSEQ multiplex PCR. The sample has roughly 2.2 million clones, around 92% seen once. The source of the sample is a study of shared clonotypes between healthy human individuals. Study observations and caveats: Generally, estimated richness proved larger in naive subsets than it did in memory subsets.

Trimming removed 3 bases from V and 5 bases from J, with 9 bases in between. Germline CDR1 and CDR2: SGDLS and YYNGEE. The CDR3 runs to 12 residues. The TCR comes from a man in his late teens or twenties in good health. Some clones in this sample may be carry-over from other donors' samples. Sequenced input: naive CD4+ T cells from PBMCs. Noted subset: CD45RA+ positively selected. The rearrangement joins TRBV9 to TRBJ2-7; the D gene is possibly TRBD2 (6 bases). The CDR3 DNA reads as TGTGCCAGCAGCGGGGGGGTCGACGAGCAGTACTTC. This translates into CASSGGVDEQYF.